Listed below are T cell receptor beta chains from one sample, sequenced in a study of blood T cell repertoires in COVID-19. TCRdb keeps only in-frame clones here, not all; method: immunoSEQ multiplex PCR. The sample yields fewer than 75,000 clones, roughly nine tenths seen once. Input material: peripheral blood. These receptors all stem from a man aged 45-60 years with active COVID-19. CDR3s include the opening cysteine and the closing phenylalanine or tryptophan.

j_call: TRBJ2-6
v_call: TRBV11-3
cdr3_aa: CASSQRGSSGANVLTF

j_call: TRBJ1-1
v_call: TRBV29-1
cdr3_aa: CSVASVGLSEAFF

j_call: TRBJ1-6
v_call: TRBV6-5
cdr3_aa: CASRAGTSYNSPLHF

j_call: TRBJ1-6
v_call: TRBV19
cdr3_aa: CASSIQREYNSPLHF

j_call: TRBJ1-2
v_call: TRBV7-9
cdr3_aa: CASSPQVAGSNGYTF

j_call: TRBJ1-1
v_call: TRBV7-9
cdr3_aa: CASTPSVGAWTEAFF

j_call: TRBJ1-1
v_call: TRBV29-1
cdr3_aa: CSGDQGKNTEAFF

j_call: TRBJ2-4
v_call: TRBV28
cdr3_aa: CASSLTSTKNIQYF

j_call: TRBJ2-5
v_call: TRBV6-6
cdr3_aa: CASRLGGEETQYF

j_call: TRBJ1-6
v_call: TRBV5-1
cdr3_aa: CASSLYDRGYSPLHF

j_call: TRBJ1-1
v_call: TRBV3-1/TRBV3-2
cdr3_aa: CASSHGTLNTEAFF

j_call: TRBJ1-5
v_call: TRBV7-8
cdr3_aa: CASSLSWDRVGSSNQPQHF

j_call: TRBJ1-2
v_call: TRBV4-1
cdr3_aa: CASSQGLGGVGGYTF

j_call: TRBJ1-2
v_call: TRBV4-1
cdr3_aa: CASSVLGQGAGGYTF

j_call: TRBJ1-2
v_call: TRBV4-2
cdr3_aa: CASSTRTGGTYGYTF

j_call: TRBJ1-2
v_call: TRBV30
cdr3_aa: CAWSDRYGYTF

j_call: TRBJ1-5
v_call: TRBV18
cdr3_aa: CASSPQSQGNSNQPQHF

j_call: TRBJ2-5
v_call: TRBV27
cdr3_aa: CASSSRGGPKTQYF

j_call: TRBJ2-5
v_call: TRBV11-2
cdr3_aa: CASSLEVAGGQETQYF

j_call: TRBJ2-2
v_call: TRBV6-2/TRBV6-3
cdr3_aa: CASSYSRLAGGSDTGELFF

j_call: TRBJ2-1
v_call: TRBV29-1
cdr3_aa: CSGLAGVDEQFF

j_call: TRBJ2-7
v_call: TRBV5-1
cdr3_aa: CASSYGTSGGYEQYF

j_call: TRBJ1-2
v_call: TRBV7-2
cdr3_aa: CASSLDRSGGYTF

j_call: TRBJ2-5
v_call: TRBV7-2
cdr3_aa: CASSLAGETQYF

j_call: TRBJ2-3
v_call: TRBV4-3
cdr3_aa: CASSPKQGSTNTQYF

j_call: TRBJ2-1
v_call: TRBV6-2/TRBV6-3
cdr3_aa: CASSPLSGGLYNEQFF

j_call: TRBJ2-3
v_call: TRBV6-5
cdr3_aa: CASRRQGVGDTQYF

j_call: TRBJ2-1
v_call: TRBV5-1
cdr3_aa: CASSLDRRAYEQFF

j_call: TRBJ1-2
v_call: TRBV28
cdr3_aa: CASGTGGAGYTF

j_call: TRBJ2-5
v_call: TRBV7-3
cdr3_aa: CASSSGETGERETQYF

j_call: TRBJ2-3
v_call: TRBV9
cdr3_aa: CASSVATDTQYF

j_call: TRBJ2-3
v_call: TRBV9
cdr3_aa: CASSVEGRRGAGDTQYF

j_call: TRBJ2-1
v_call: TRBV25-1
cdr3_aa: CASSDEYGQGYNEQFF

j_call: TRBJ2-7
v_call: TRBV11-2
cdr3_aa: CASSPLGTSGGEQYF

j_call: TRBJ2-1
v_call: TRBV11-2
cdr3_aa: CASSFRRSTFNEQFF

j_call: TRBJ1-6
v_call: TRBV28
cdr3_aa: CASSPLEGSSYNSPLHF

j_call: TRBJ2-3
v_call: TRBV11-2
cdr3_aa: CASSRTGANTDTQYF